Listed here is a single T cell receptor beta chain. Profiled with immunoSEQ multiplex PCR; TCRdb holds only in-frame clones, not every one. The sample lists about 190,000 clones; about nine tenths were seen once. The CDR3 spans 14 residues. The V gene's germline CDR1 is GTSNPN and CDR2 SVGIG (reference sequence). V was cut by 8 bases and J by 6 bases, with 22 bases left in between. The data belong to a study of control samples from healthy donors and cancer patients. This chain uses TRBV30 with TRBJ1-1; D is possibly TRBD1 (6 bases). The origin of this receptor is a young man in good health. Sequenced input: blood. In DNA form, the CDR3 reads TGTGCCGGAAACTGGGGGGCCATTGCTTCTGAAGCTTTCTTT. Its translation is CAGNWGAIASEAFF. Full variable domain (missing parts from reference TRBV30 and TRBJ1-1): SQTIHQWPATLVQPVGSPLSLECTVEGTSNPNLYWYRQAAGRGLQLLFYSVGIGQISSEVPQNLSASRPQDRQFILSSKKLLLSDSGFYLCAGNWGAIASEAFFGQGTRLTVV.